The T cell receptor (beta chain) described here comes from a study of T cells after yellow fever vaccination. Study information: Libraries from low-cell-number fractions were prepared with the SMART-Seq v4 Ultra Low Input RNA kit.

This clonotype was found a few times. Its specificity is not known. CDR1 is SGHAT, CDR2 FQNNGV, per germline. Trimming took 3 bases from V and 4 from J; bases not matched to a gene: 7. The CDR3 runs to 16 residues. Study-wide results and limits: Weaker in magnitude, the secondary response showed a faster peak on day 5 versus 15. Shared CD4/CD8 clonotypes were a small share, likely from convergent recombination.

Making TCR cDNA involved 5'RACE template switching, which added UMIs and a universal primer site. TCRdb re-derived calls from the 5' RACE reads in MiXCR, one entry per CDR3 protein. This sample has around 400,000 distinct CDR3 sequences, with 11% found just once. The sequencing here drew on PBMCs, taken on the day of the first yellow fever vaccination. This chain uses TRBV11-2 with TRBJ2-1; 9 bases fit TRBD2. This sequence originates from a man in his late teens or twenties who received the YFV17D yellow fever vaccine. CDR3 in amino acids: CASSFHSGGYYNEQFF. In nucleotides, the CDR3 is TGTGCCAGCAGCTTCCATAGCGGGGGATATTACAATGAGCAGTTCTTC.